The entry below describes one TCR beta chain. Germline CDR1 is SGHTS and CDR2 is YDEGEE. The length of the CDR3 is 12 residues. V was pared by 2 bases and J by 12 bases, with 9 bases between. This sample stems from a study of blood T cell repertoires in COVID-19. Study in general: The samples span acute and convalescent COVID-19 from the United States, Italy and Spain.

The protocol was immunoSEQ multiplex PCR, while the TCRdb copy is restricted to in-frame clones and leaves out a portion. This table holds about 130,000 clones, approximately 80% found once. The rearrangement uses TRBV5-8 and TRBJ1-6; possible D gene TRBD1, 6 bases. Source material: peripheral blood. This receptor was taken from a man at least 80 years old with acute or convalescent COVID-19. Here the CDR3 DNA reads TGTGCCAGCAGCTTCACGGACAGACCCCTCCACTTT. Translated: CASSFTDRPLHF.